Sequencing of this T cell receptor (beta chain) was carried out in a study of blood T cell repertoires in COVID-19. Looking at the study overall: T cells, B-cell-depleted T cells, or PBMCs supplied cDNA or gDNA.

Clones were sequenced by immunoSEQ multiplex PCR, and TCRdb holds only the in-frame ones, with some missing. The sample comprises approximately 480,000 clones, around 90% of which are singletons, and 0.7% rests with the top ten. V lost 2 bases and J 8 bases, leaving 10 bases between the germline ends. The CDR3 has 13 amino acids. Germline V gives CDR1 SGHNT, CDR2 YYREEE (reference sequence). In assigning cohorts, the study relied on participant-reported clinical history. This chain connects TRBV5-4 to TRBJ1-4; D perhaps matches TRBD1 (5 bases). The clonotype originates from a woman aged 18 to 35 who had recovered from COVID-19. The sequenced sample consisted of PBMCs or T cells enriched from blood (not recorded which). CDR3 nucleotides: TGTGCCAGCAGCTTAGCAGGGTTGGAAAAACTGTTTTTT. Translating it yields CASSLAGLEKLFF.